Listed here are 19 T cell receptor beta chains from one sample, sequenced in a study of Ad26.COV2.S vaccination and SARS-CoV-2 variants. Treatment given: about 20 received Ad26.COV2.S at low or high dose, single or two shots; 5 received placebo; per-sample allocation not given. Material that was analyzed had been drawn on day 63 after the first vaccine or placebo injection. Measured with immunoSEQ multiplex PCR; TCRdb has only the in-frame clones, and not every one. The sample has a few hundred thousand clones, about nine tenths seen once. The sequencing here drew on peripheral blood, taken in a trial of Ad26.COV2.S vaccine versus placebo. The receptor source for this set is a person between 18 and 65 years old who received the Ad26.COV2.S COVID-19 vaccine or a placebo.

The chain employs TRBV6-5 and TRBJ1-5, with a possible D match to TRBD1 (5 bases). Trimming removed 6 bases from V and 6 bases from J, with 18 bases in between. This CDR3 is built from 15 residues. Per the germline V gene, CDR1 is MNHEY and CDR2 is SVGAGI. Here the CDR3 reads CASSGGVPRGQPQHF. The CDR3 nucleotides are TGTGCCAGCAGCGGGGGGGTCCCACGGGGTCAGCCCCAGCATTTT.

This rearrangement joins TRBV2 to TRBJ1-5; possible D gene TRBD1, 5 bases. Germline V gene sequence: CDR1 SNHLY, CDR2 FYNNEI. Trimming shortened V by 4 bases and J by 0 bases, and 13 bases separated the two germline ends. This CDR3 region has 16 residues. CDR3 sequence: CASSVDNRYSNQPQHF. The DNA for the CDR3 is TGTGCCAGCAGTGTGGACAATCGATATAGCAATCAGCCCCAGCATTTT.

This sequence joins TRBV30 and TRBJ1-1; 8 bases are a match to TRBD1. V was clipped by 5 bases and J by 5 bases; unmatched bases: 10. This CDR3 spans 14 amino acids. Germline loops: CDR1 GTSNPN, CDR2 SVGIG (reference sequence). Written as DNA, the CDR3 is TGTGCCTGGGGTTACCCCGACAGGGGAACTGAAGCTTTCTTT. Its translation is CAWGYPDRGTEAFF.

The V call is TRBV27, the J call TRBJ2-3; unclear D gene. Germline V gene lookup returns CDR1 MNHEY and CDR2 SMNVEV (reference sequence). The CDR3 contains 14 residues. V gave up 6 bases and J gave up 0 bases, with 10 bases separating them. Written as DNA, the CDR3 is TGTGCCAGCAGCGCAGGCCACAGCACAGATACGCAGTATTTT. Amino acids: CASSAGHSTDTQYF.

This clone was seen a single time. The V and J genes are TRBV19 and TRBJ1-5; TRBD1 is a possible D gene (5 bases). CDR3 length: 22 amino acids. Trimming removed 4 bases from V and 0 bases from J, with 31 bases in between. Germline CDR1 and CDR2: LNHDA and SQIVND (reference sequence). The CDR3 sequence is CASSTRAGAGTKNPYSNQPQHF. The CDR3 nucleotides read TGTGCCAGTAGTACCCGCGCCGGAGCCGGGACCAAAAACCCATATAGCAATCAGCCCCAGCATTTT.

V usage is TRBV20-1 and J usage is TRBJ2-1; no firm D call. Germline-derived CDR1 and CDR2 are DFQATT and SNEGSKA (reference sequence). This CDR3 has 11 amino acids. V shed 6 bases and J shed 8 bases, with 11 bases lying between them. The chain's CDR3 is CSASLGDEQFF. The CDR3 DNA reads as TGCAGTGCCAGTCTTGGGGATGAGCAGTTCTTC.

The chain uses TRBV5-4 and TRBJ2-7, with D possibly matching TRBD2 (5 bases). The CDR3 spans 12 residues. Trimming left V 5 bases short and J 7 bases short, with 13 bases between. Germline V lookup: CDR1 SGHNT, CDR2 YYREEE (reference sequence). Written as DNA, the CDR3 is TGTGCCAGCAGTCAGGACTCGGGGGAGCAGTACTTC. Its protein is CASSQDSGEQYF.

The chain has TRBV5-6 and TRBJ2-3; TRBD2 is a possible D gene (7 bases). The length of the CDR3 is 15 residues. Germline lookup yields CDR1 SGHDT and CDR2 YYEEEE. V lost 6 bases and J lost 1, with 15 bases in between. The CDR3 reads CASNRGAPGTDTQYF. The CDR3 bases are TGTGCCAGCAACCGGGGGGCCCCTGGCACAGATACGCAGTATTTT.

The V gene is TRBV11-2, the J gene TRBJ2-2; D might be TRBD1 (5 bases). The CDR3 sequence is 16 residues long. Trimming removed 4 bases at V and 0 bases at J, with 12 bases between. Germline values: CDR1 SGHAT, CDR2 FQNNGV. As DNA, the CDR3 is TGTGCCAGCAGCTCCAGACAGAACGCGAACACCGGGGAGCTGTTTTTT. The encoded protein is CASSSRQNANTGELFF.

V usage is TRBV27 and J usage is TRBJ1-2, with 8 bases that match TRBD1. Trimming cost V 5 bases and J 4 bases; bases outside gene matches: 15. CDR1 MNHEY and CDR2 SMNVEV come from the germline V gene (reference sequence). This CDR3 comprises 17 residues. CDR3 sequence reads: CASSETGGQGAVYGYTF. The DNA of the CDR3 is TGTGCCAGCAGTGAGACGGGAGGGCAGGGGGCCGTCTATGGCTACACCTTC.

This chain's CDR3 is CAWSYGAGGSDTQYF. In DNA form, the CDR3 reads TGTGCCTGGAGCTACGGGGCGGGGGGATCAGATACGCAGTATTTT. V is TRBV30 and J is TRBJ2-3; 8 nucleotides align to TRBD2. This CDR3 region has 15 residues. The ends lost 3 bases at V and 4 bases at J; junction bases unmatched: 9. Germline CDR1 is GTSNPN and CDR2 is SVGIG (reference sequence).

The chain recombines TRBV30 with TRBJ2-5, with D tentatively TRBD2 (6 bases). Germline CDR1 and CDR2: GTSNPN and SVGIG (reference sequence). This CDR3 comprises 12 residues. V gave up 3 bases and J gave up 3 bases, with 8 bases separating them. CDR3 nucleotides: TGTGCCTGGAGCGGAGGGGAAGAGACCCAGTACTTC. Its protein is CAWSGGEETQYF. The full variable domain, in which reference TRBV30 and TRBJ2-5 provide the parts outside the CDR3, is SQTIHQWPATLVQPVGSPLSLECTVEGTSNPNLYWYRQAAGRGLQLLFYSVGIGQISSEVPQNLSASRPQDRQFILSSKKLLLSDSGFYLCAWSGGEETQYFGPGTRLLVL.

This clone was observed once. This chain links TRBV6-4 with TRBJ1-5; D ambiguous. The CDR3 extends over 15 amino acids. V lost 0 bases to trimming and J lost 4 bases, with 10 bases between them. Per germline, CDR1 MRHNA and CDR2 SNTAGT. This CDR3 is CASSDSWKLNQPQHF. CDR3 nucleotides: TGTGCCAGCAGTGACTCGTGGAAGTTAAATCAGCCCCAGCATTTT.

About this clone itself: The junction differs from germline at one of its ends, possibly a read error. The V gene is TRBV7-8, the J gene TRBJ2-1; 10 positions agree with TRBD2. This CDR3 contains 14 residues. Germline V gene sequence: CDR1 SGHVS, CDR2 FQNEAQ. The CDR3 DNA reads as TGTGCCAGCAGCCTAGCGGGGGACTACAATGAGCAGTTCTTC. It is translated as CASSLAGDYNEQFF.

The rearrangement joins TRBV30 to TRBJ2-1; D possibly matches TRBD1 or TRBD2 (6 bases each). The CDR3 totals 15 residues. V was trimmed by 2 bases and J by 4 bases, leaving 15 bases between them. From germline, CDR1 is GTSNPN and CDR2 SVGIG (reference sequence). Here the CDR3 DNA reads TGTGCCTGGAGTCGGGTCGGGGGCGCATACAATGAGCAGTTCTTC. Translating gives CAWSRVGGAYNEQFF.

The CDR3 nucleotides read TGCGCCAGCAGCTTCACGGGACAGAGCAATCAGCCCCAGCATTTT. Protein product: CASSFTGQSNQPQHF. The V and J genes are TRBV5-1 and TRBJ1-5, with TRBD1 matching 7 bases. This CDR3 has 15 amino acids. The germline V gene encodes CDR1 SGHRS and CDR2 YFSETQ. V gave up 2 bases and J gave up 1 base; unmatched junction bases: 3. Complete variable domain (other parts from reference TRBV5-1 and TRBJ1-5): KAGVTQTPRYLIKTRGQQVTLSCSPISGHRSVSWYQQTPGQGLQFLFEYFSETQRNKGNFPGRFSGRQFSNSRSEMNVSTLELGDSALYLCASSFTGQSNQPQHFGDGTRLSIL.

This rearrangement joins TRBV6-1 to TRBJ1-1, with D maybe TRBD1 (5 bases). CDR3 length equals 12 residues. V was cut by 2 bases and J by 10 bases, with 11 bases left in between. Per germline, CDR1 MNHNS and CDR2 SASEGT. The CDR3 bases are TGTGCCAGCAGTGAAAGGGACCAAGGAGCTTTCTTT. The encoded protein is CASSERDQGAFF.

J is TRBJ2-7 and V is TRBV5-5; no reliable D call. The CDR3 has 16 amino acids. The ends were cut back, 2 bases at V and 4 bases at J, with 19 bases in the middle. CDR1 SGHKS and CDR2 YYEKEE come from the germline V gene (reference sequence). The CDR3 nucleotides read TGTGCCAGCAGCTTAATGGGGAACAAAGGGTCTTACGAGCAGTACTTC. Translation gives CASSLMGNKGSYEQYF.

This chain uses TRBV6-6 with TRBJ2-3; D is uncertain. The V end was cut by 3 bases, the J end by 4 bases, with 5 bases between. Per germline, CDR1 MNHNY and CDR2 SVGAGI (reference sequence). This CDR3 comprises 12 residues. Here the CDR3 DNA reads TGTGCCAGCAGTTATGGATCAGATACGCAGTATTTT. It specifies CASSYGSDTQYF.